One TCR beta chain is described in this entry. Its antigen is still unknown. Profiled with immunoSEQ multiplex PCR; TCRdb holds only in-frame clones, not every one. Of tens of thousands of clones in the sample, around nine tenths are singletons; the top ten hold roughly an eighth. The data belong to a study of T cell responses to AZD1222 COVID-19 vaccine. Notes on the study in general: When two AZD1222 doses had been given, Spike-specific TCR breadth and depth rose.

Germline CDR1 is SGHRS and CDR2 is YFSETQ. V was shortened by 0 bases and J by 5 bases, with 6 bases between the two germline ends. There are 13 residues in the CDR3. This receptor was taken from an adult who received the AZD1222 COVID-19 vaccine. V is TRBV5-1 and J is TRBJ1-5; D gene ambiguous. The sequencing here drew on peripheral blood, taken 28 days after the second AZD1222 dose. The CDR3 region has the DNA TGCGCCAGCAGCTTGGGCGGTGATCAGCCCCAGCATTTT. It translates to CASSLGGDQPQHF.